This record concerns one T cell receptor beta chain sequence. Antigen: not known. PCR amplification relied on 60 Vbeta primers (plus 13 Jbeta primers). Profiled with immunoSEQ multiplex PCR; TCRdb holds only in-frame clones, not every one. The sample lists about 120,000 clones, more than 65% occurring once. The germline V gene has CDR1 SGHRS and CDR2 YFSETQ. The CDR3 spans 14 residues. Between the trimmed V and J ends, which lost 0 bases and 12 bases, there was a span of 16 bases. The sample comes from a study of cytomegalovirus exposure and HLA in healthy donors. General observations from the study: Later analysis revealed greater clonal expansion in HLA-associated TCR beta chains than in equally common others.

The chain couples TRBV5-1 to TRBJ2-4; possibly TRBD1 for D (6 bases). The sequence was collected from a human donor in good health. The sequencing input was PBMCs. The CDR3 spells CASSLAPDLDSQYF. For the CDR3, the DNA is TGCGCCAGCAGCTTGGCTCCGGACTTGGACAGTCAGTACTTC.